This T cell receptor (beta chain) was retrieved from a study of cytotoxic CD8 clonotypes in ibrutinib-treated CLL. Measured with immunoSEQ multiplex PCR; TCRdb has only the in-frame clones, and not every one. The table has some 150,000 clones, 70% to 85% seen once. Germline V gene sequence: CDR1 SGHRS, CDR2 YFSETQ. CDR3 length: 13 residues. V was clipped by 7 bases and J by 3 bases; unmatched bases: 2. The clonotype was recovered from a human donor with chronic lymphocytic leukemia. The genes are TRBV5-1 and TRBJ2-1; 9 bases are shared with TRBD1. Source: PBMCs, taken after 12 months of ibrutinib treatment. CDR3 sequence: CASRQGDYNEQFF. The CDR3 DNA sequence: TGCGCCAGCCGACAGGGGGACTACAATGAGCAGTTCTTC.